One and the same sample provided the 15 T cell receptor beta chains below, sequenced in a study of T-cell memory formation after mild COVID-19. Each CDR3 protein is one row after TCRdb ran MiXCR on the 5' RACE reads. Of about 180,000 distinct CDR3 sequences detected, roughly 16% appear once; the ten largest clones hold around 2%. Sequencing was done on a sample of PBMCs or a T cell subset sorted from them (not recorded which). The receptors come from an adult woman who had mild COVID-19 (a few samples of this study predate the infection). Cell type and time point are not known.

In this sample, this clonotype turned up a few times. J is TRBJ1-6 and V is TRBV6-5; no clear D. V was shortened by 2 bases and J by 13 bases, with 18 bases between the two germline ends. Germline CDR1 MNHEY, CDR2 SVGAGI. The CDR3 loop spans 15 amino acids. The CDR3, as DNA: TGTGCCAGCAGTTACGAATTGGGGTCCGGTACGCCCCTCCACTTT. This gives the protein CASSYELGSGTPLHF.

This sequence joins TRBV5-1 and TRBJ1-1; weak D call: TRBD1 (6 bases). The CDR3 consists of 13 residues. V lost 8 bases to trimming and J lost 4 bases, with 15 bases between them. Germline-derived CDR1 and CDR2 are SGHRS and YFSETQ. CDR3 nucleotide sequence: TGCGCCAGTTCCAGGGGAGGAGGCACTGAAGCTTTCTTT. Its translation is CASSRGGGTEAFF.

This clonotype was counted between two and nine times. The V gene is TRBV11-3, the J gene TRBJ2-6, with D uncertain. The V end lost 6 bases, the J end lost 4 bases, and 10 bases lay between the germline ends. This CDR3 contains 14 residues. CDR1 SGHNT and CDR2 YENEEA come from the germline V gene. CDR3 nucleotide sequence: TGTGCCAGCAGTAGGTTACTAGGGGCCAACGTCCTGACTTTC. This sequence encodes CASSRLLGANVLTF.

V and J are TRBV5-1 and TRBJ2-6; D not certain. Trimming took off 7 bases at V and 3 bases at J, with 5 bases between the two ends. This CDR3 contains 12 residues. Germline values: CDR1 SGHRS, CDR2 YFSETQ. This CDR3 reads CASGNGANVLTF. As DNA, the CDR3 is TGCGCCAGCGGCAATGGGGCCAACGTCCTGACTTTC. Full variable domain (outside the CDR3, taken from reference TRBV5-1 and TRBJ2-6): KAGVTQTPRYLIKTRGQQVTLSCSPISGHRSVSWYQQTPGQGLQFLFEYFSETQRNKGNFPGRFSGRQFSNSRSEMNVSTLELGDSALYLCASGNGANVLTFGAGSRLTVL.

This clonotype has only a few counts. V and J are TRBV7-2 and TRBJ2-5; D might be TRBD2 (6 bases). V gave up 0 bases and J gave up 1 base, with 12 bases separating them. Germline V gene data show CDR1 as SGHTA and CDR2 as FQGNSA. The CDR3 is 16 amino acids. This CDR3 is CASSLAYGGPQETQYF. The CDR3 nucleotides are TGTGCCAGCAGCTTAGCGTACGGGGGTCCCCAAGAGACCCAGTACTTC.

This clonotype was seen a handful of times. The V call is TRBV30, the J call TRBJ1-5; 8 nucleotides agree with TRBD1. Germline V gene sequence: CDR1 GTSNPN, CDR2 SVGIG (reference sequence). The CDR3 sequence is 13 residues long. The V gene end was trimmed by 3 bases and the J gene end by 9 bases; junction bases not matched to a gene: 7. CDR3 in DNA: TGTGCCTGGAGAGGCAGGGGGCTCGGGCCCCAGCATTTT. Translated: CAWRGRGLGPQHF. The full variable domain, in which reference TRBV30 and TRBJ1-5 provide the parts outside the CDR3, is SQTIHQWPATLVQPVGSPLSLECTVEGTSNPNLYWYRQAAGRGLQLLFYSVGIGQISSEVPQNLSASRPQDRQFILSSKKLLLSDSGFYLCAWRGRGLGPQHFGDGTRLSIL.

Only a few counts were recorded for this clonotype. The V and J genes are TRBV11-1 and TRBJ2-5, with 9 bases aligning to TRBD1. The J segment lost 4 bases and the V segment lost 4 bases, leaving 10 bases of the junction unmatched. The CDR3 consists of 16 residues. Germline CDR1 reads SGHAT; CDR2 reads FQDESV (reference sequence). The CDR3 sequence is CASSWGDRVSGETQYF. DNA for the CDR3: TGTGCCAGCAGCTGGGGGGACAGGGTGTCAGGAGAGACCCAGTACTTC. The variable domain in full, completed from reference TRBV11-1 and TRBJ2-5, reads EAEVAQSPRYKITEKSQAVAFWCDPISGHATLYWYRQILGQGPELLVQFQDESVVDDSQLPKDRFSAERLKGVDSTLKIQPAELGDSAMYLCASSWGDRVSGETQYFGPGTRLLVL.

There are a few counts of this clonotype. The chain is built from TRBV24-1 and TRBJ2-1, with 7 bases identical to TRBD1. The V gene's germline CDR1 is KGHDR and CDR2 SFDVKD. This CDR3 is 15 amino acids long. The junction had 4 bases not matched to a gene; V was cut back by 6 bases and J by 0 bases. The CDR3 protein is CATSLGGSSYNEQFF. The CDR3 bases are TGTGCCACCAGTCTAGGGGGCAGCTCCTACAATGAGCAGTTCTTC.

The table lists this clonotype with a few counts. V is TRBV7-9 and J is TRBJ1-5, with unresolved D. Germline values: CDR1 SEHNR, CDR2 FQNEAQ (reference sequence). V was trimmed by 5 bases and J by 0 bases, leaving 11 bases between them. The CDR3 loop spans 15 amino acids. Written as DNA, the CDR3 is TGTGCCAGCAGCCTTGACGGGAGTAGCAATCAGCCCCAGCATTTT. Protein product: CASSLDGSSNQPQHF.

The chain is built from TRBV7-9 and TRBJ2-5; tentative D call: TRBD1 (5 bases). The CDR3 covers 14 residues. V was trimmed by 2 bases and J by 1 base, leaving 8 bases between them. Germline CDR1 reads SEHNR; CDR2 reads FQNEAQ (reference sequence). CDR3 in amino acids: CASSLLTVQETQYF. The CDR3 nucleotides are TGTGCCAGCAGCTTATTGACAGTCCAAGAGACCCAGTACTTC.

This chain connects TRBV5-1 to TRBJ2-1, with 8 nucleotides matching TRBD2. CDR1 is SGHRS, CDR2 YFSETQ, per germline. V lost 4 bases to trimming and J lost 5 bases; unmatched junction nucleotides: 5. The CDR3 contains 14 residues. The CDR3 nucleotides read TGCGCCAGCAGCACGGGGGGGCCGAACAATGAGCAGTTCTTC. This translates into CASSTGGPNNEQFF.

This clonotype has just a few counts. The chain recombines TRBV7-9 with TRBJ2-2, with TRBD1 identical over 9 bases. Per germline, CDR1 SEHNR and CDR2 FQNEAQ (reference sequence). V shed 2 bases, J shed 5 bases, and the junction held 9 bases outside the gene matches. This CDR3 spans 17 amino acids. CDR3 nucleotide sequence: TGTGCCAGCAGCTTATCGAGCCCGGGACAGGGAACCGGGGAGCTGTTTTTT. Its protein is CASSLSSPGQGTGELFF.

This clonotype was detected a few times. J is TRBJ2-2 and V is TRBV4-3; a possible D gene is TRBD2 (5 bases). With 3 bases removed from V and 7 bases from J, the gap between germline ends came to 9 bases. This CDR3 has 13 residues. The germline gives CDR1 LGHNA, CDR2 YSLEER. CDR3 DNA sequence: TGCGCCAGCAGCCAGAATAGCGTCGGGGAGCTGTTTTTT. It translates to CASSQNSVGELFF.

The rearrangement joins TRBV29-1 to TRBJ2-7; TRBD2 aligns across 10 bases. This CDR3 has 13 amino acids. V trimming: 7 bases; J trimming: 10 bases; junction bases outside the gene matches: 13. Germline V gene data show CDR1 as SQVTM and CDR2 as ANQGSEA. The CDR3 DNA sequence: TGCAGCGCCCGCACCGGGACTAGCGCCTCTCAGTACTTC. It translates to CSARTGTSASQYF.

This chain connects TRBV12-3 or TRBV12-4 to TRBJ2-1; D is unclear. The ends were cut back, 4 bases at V and 4 bases at J, with 11 bases in the middle. There are 14 residues in the CDR3. CDR3 nucleotide sequence: TGTGCCAGCAGTTGGTCGGACCTTTACAATGAGCAGTTCTTC. It codes for CASSWSDLYNEQFF.